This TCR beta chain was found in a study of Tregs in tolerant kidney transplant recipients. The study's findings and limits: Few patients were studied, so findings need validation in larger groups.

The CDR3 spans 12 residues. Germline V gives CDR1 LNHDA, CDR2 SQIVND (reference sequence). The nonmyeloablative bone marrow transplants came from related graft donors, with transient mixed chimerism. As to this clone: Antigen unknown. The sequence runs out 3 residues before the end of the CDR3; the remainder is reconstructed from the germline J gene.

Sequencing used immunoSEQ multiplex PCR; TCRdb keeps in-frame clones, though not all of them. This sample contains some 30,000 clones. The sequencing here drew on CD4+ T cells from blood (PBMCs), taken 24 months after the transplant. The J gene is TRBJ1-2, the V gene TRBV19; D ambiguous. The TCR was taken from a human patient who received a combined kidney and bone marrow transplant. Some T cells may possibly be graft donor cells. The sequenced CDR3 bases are TGTGCCAGTAGTATGACGGGGTTCGGC. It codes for CASSMTGFG. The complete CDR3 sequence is CASSMTGFGYTF.